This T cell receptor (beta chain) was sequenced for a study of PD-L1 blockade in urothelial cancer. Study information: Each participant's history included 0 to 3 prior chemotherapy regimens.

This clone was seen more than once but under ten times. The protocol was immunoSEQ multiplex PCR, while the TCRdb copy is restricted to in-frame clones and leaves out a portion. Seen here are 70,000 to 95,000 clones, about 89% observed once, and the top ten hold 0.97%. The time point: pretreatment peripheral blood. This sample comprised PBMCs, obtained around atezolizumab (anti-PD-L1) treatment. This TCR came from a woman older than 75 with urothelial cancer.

CDR3 amino acids: CASSSLAGAGEQYF. Here the CDR3 DNA reads TGTGCCAGTAGTAGCTTAGCGGGAGCGGGAGAGCAGTACTTC. The rearrangement uses TRBV19 and TRBJ2-7; 9 bases match TRBD2. Germline CDR1 is LNHDA and CDR2 is SQIVND (reference sequence). The CDR3 totals 14 residues. V was pared by 4 bases and J by 7 bases, with 8 bases of the junction left unmatched.